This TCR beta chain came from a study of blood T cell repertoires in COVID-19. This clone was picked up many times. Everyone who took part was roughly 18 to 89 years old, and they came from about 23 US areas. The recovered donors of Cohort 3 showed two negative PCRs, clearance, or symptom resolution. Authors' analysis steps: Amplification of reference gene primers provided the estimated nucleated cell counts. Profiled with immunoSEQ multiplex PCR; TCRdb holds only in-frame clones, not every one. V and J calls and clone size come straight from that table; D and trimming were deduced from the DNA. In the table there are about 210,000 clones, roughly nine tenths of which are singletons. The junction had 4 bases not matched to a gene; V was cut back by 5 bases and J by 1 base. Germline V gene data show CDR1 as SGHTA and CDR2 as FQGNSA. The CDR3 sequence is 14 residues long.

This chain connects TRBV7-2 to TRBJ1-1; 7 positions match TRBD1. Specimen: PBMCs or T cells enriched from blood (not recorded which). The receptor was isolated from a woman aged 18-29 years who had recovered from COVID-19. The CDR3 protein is CASSARQGNTEAFF. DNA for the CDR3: TGTGCCAGCAGCGCAAGACAGGGGAACACTGAAGCTTTCTTT.